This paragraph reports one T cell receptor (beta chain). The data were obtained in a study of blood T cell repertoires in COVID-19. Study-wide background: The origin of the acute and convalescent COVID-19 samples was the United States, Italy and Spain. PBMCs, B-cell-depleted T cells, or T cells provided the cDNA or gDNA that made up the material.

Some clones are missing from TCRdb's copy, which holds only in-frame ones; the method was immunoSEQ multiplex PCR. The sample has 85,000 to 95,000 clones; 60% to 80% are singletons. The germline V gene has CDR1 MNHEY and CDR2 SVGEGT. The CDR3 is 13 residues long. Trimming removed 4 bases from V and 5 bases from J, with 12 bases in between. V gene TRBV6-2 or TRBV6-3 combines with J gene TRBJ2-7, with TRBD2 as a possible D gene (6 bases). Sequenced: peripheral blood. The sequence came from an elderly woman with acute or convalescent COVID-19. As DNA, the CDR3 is TGTGCCAGCAGTTGGAAGGGAGGCCACGAGCAGTACTTC. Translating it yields CASSWKGGHEQYF.